Following are 8 T cell receptor beta chains from one sample sequenced in a study of blood T cell repertoires in COVID-19 (dated by TCRdb to 2018 to 2020). The library was produced with the immunoSEQ multiplex PCR assay. Entries here come from immuneACCESS through TCRdb and include only in-frame sequences with V and J called. Some clones fail to appear in such tables; in the studies checked, an unresolved V gene covers under half of the shortfall, and the cause of the remainder is unknown. This sample is represented by about 75,000 clones; approximately 90% of them were singletons. Of the sample, approximately 19% falls within the top ten clones. The specimen was peripheral blood. The source is a human donor in a cohort sampled during active COVID-19.

This clone was picked up a small number of times. This sequence joins TRBV2 and TRBJ1-6; D gene ambiguous. V lost 2 bases and J lost 7, with 6 bases in between. There are 13 residues in the CDR3. Per the germline V gene, CDR1 is SNHLY and CDR2 is FYNNEI. This CDR3 is CASSELENSPLHF. CDR3 bases: TGTGCCAGCAGTGAATTGGAGAATTCACCCCTCCACTTT.

The count of this clone is one. The chain is built from TRBV10-2 and TRBJ2-3, with 9 nucleotides matching TRBD2. Trimming removed 8 bases from V and 8 bases from J; junction bases left unmatched: 20. The CDR3 runs 17 residues. Germline V gene lookup returns CDR1 WSHSY and CDR2 SAAADI. CDR3 protein: CASGLVRWASGIFTQYF. The CDR3 coding sequence is TGCGCCAGCGGCCTGGTAAGGTGGGCTAGCGGGATCTTTACGCAGTATTTT.

The chain carries TRBV19 and TRBJ2-7; TRBD2 is a possible D gene (5 bases). Per the germline V gene, CDR1 is LNHDA and CDR2 is SQIVND (reference sequence). Trimming stripped 3 bases from V and 4 bases from J, with 10 bases between. The CDR3 consists of 13 residues. The CDR3 protein is CASSIGEGYEQYF. CDR3 nucleotides: TGTGCCAGTAGTATTGGAGAGGGTTACGAGCAGTACTTC.

The V gene is TRBV27, the J gene TRBJ2-3, with TRBD1 matching 8 bases. The V and J ends lost 5 bases and 4 bases, in that order; junction bases with no gene match: 8. Germline CDR1 and CDR2: MNHEY and SMNVEV (reference sequence). The CDR3 consists of 15 residues. The CDR3 protein is CASSRRQGTADTQYF. The CDR3, as DNA: TGTGCCAGCAGTCGCAGACAGGGGACCGCAGATACGCAGTATTTT.

V is TRBV27 and J is TRBJ1-5; 8 bases are shared with TRBD1. The CDR3 consists of 14 residues. Germline V CDR1 and CDR2: MNHEY, SMNVEV (reference sequence). V was pared by 5 bases and J by 5 bases, with 5 bases of the junction left unmatched. The CDR3 nucleotides are TGTGCCAGCAGTCCACGACAGGGGTATCAGCCCCAGCATTTT. Translating gives CASSPRQGYQPQHF.

This rearrangement joins TRBV2 to TRBJ2-1; no firm D call. Germline CDR1 reads SNHLY; CDR2 reads FYNNEI. The germline V and J ends were trimmed by 7 bases and 6 bases, with 7 bases remaining between them. The CDR3 is made up of 11 amino acids. The CDR3 DNA reads TGTGCCAGCACTCTTCGCAATGAGCAGTTCTTC. Encoded protein: CASTLRNEQFF.

In this sample, this clone turned up a few times. The DNA for the CDR3 is TGCGCCAGCAGCTTGTCTGTTGGAAACACCATATATTTT. It yields the protein CASSLSVGNTIYF. The gene calls are TRBV5-1 and TRBJ1-3, with no clear D. The CDR3 runs to 13 residues. The ends were cut back, 1 base at V and 3 bases at J, with 5 bases in the middle. Germline assignment: CDR1 SGHRS and CDR2 YFSETQ.

This clone has just one count. This sequence joins TRBV7-8 and TRBJ1-4, with D perhaps TRBD1 (6 bases). This CDR3 region has 14 residues. V lost 5 bases and J lost 2, with 9 bases in between. Germline V gives CDR1 SGHVS, CDR2 FQNEAQ. The DNA of the CDR3 is TGTGCCAGCAGCACCAGGGGCACTAATGAAAAACTGTTTTTT. Protein: CASSTRGTNEKLFF.